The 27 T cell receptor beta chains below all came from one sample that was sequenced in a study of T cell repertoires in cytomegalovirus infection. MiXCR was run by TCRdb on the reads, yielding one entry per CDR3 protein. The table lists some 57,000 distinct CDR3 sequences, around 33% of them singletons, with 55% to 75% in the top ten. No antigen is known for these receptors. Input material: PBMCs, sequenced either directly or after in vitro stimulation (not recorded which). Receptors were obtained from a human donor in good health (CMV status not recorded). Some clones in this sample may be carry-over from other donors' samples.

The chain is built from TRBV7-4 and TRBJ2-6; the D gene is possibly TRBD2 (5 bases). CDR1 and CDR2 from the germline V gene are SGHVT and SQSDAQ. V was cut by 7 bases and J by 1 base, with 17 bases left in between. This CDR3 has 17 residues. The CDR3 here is CASIIGPSLSGANVLTF. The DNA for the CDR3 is TGTGCCAGCATCATCGGACCTAGCTTATCTGGGGCCAACGTCCTGACTTTC.

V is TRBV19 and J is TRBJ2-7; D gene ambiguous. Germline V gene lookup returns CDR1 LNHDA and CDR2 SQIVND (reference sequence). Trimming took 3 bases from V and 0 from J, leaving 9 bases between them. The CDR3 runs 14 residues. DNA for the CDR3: TGTGCCAGTAGTATTGACGAGGTCTCCTACGAGCAGTACTTC. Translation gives CASSIDEVSYEQYF.

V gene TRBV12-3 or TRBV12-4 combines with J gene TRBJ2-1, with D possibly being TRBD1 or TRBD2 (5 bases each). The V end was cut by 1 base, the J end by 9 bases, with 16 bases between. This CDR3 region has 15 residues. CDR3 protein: CASSLVGFRGGEQFF. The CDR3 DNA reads TGTGCCAGCAGTTTAGTCGGATTCCGGGGCGGTGAGCAGTTCTTC.

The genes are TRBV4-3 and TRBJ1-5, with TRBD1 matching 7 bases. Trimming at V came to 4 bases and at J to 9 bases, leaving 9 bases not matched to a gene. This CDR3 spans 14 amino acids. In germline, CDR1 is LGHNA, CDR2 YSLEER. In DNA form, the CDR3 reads TGCGCCAGCAGCCCCTTAGCGACAGGGTGGCCCCAGCATTTT. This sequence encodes CASSPLATGWPQHF.

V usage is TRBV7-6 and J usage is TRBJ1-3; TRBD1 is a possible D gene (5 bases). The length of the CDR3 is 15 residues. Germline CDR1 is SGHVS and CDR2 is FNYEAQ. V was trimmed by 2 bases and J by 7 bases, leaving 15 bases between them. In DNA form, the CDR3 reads TGTGCCAGCAGCTTACCCGGTACTCCAGGGAACACCATATATTTT. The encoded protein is CASSLPGTPGNTIYF.

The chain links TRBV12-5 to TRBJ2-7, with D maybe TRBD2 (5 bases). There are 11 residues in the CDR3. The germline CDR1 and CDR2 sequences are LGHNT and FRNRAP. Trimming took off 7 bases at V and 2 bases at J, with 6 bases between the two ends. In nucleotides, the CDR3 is TGTGCTAGTGTCGGGGCCTACGAGCAGTACTTC. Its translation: CASVGAYEQYF. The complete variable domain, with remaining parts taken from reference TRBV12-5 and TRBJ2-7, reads DARVTQTPRHKVTEMGQEVTMRCQPILGHNTVFWYRQTMMQGLELLAYFRNRAPLDDSGMPKDRFSAEMPDATLATLKIQPSEPRDSAVYFCASVGAYEQYFGPGTRLTVT.

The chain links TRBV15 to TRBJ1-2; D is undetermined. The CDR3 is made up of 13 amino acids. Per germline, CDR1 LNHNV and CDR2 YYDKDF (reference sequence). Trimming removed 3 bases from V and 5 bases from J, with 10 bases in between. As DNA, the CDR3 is TGTGCCACCAGCAGGGGAAGGGAGTATGGCTACACCTTC. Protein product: CATSRGREYGYTF.

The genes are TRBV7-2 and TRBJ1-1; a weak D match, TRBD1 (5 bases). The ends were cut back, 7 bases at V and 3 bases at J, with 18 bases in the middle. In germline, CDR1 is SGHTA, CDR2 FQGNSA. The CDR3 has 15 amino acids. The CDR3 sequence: CASTLLGDVDTEAFF. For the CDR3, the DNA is TGTGCCAGCACCCTCCTGGGGGATGTGGACACTGAAGCTTTCTTT. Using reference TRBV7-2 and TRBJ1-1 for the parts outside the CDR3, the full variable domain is GAGVSQSPSNKVTEKGKDVELRCDPISGHTALYWYRQSLGQGLEFLIYFQGNSAPDKSGLPSDRFSAERTGGSVSTLTIQRTQQEDSAVYLCASTLLGDVDTEAFFGQGTRLTVV.

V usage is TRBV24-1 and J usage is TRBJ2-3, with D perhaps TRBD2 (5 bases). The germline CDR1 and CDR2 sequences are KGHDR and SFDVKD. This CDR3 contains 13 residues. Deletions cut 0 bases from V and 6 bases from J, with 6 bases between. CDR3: CATSDLGEDTQYF. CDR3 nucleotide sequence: TGTGCCACCAGTGATTTGGGGGAGGATACGCAGTATTTT.

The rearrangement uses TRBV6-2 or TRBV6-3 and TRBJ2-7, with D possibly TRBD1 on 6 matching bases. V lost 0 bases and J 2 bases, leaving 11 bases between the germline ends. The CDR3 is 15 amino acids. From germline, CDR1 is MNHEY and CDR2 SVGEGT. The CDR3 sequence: CASSYSRQVPYEQYF. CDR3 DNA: TGTGCCAGCAGTTACTCGCGACAGGTTCCCTACGAGCAGTACTTC.

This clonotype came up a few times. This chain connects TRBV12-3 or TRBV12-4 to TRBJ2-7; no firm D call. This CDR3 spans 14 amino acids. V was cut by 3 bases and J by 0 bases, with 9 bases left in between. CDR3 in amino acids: CASSFRRSSYEQYF. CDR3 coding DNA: TGTGCCAGCAGTTTTAGGCGAAGCTCCTACGAGCAGTACTTC.

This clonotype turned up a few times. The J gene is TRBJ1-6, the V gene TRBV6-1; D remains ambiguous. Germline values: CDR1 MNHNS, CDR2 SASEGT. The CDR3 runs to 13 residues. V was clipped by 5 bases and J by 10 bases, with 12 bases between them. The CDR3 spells CASSYGHASPLHF. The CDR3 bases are TGTGCCAGCAGTTACGGGCATGCATCACCCCTCCACTTT.

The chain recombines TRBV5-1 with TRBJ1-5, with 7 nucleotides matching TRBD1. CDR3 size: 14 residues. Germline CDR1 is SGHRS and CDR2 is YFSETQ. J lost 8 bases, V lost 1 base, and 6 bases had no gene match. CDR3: CASSLTGEDKPQHF. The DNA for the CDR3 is TGCGCCAGCAGCTTGACAGGGGAAGATAAGCCCCAGCATTTT.

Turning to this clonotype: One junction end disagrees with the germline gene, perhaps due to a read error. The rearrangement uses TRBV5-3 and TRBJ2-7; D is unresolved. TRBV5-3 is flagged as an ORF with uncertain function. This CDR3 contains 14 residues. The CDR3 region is CASSLIGESYEQYF. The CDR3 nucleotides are TGTGCCAGCAGCTTGATTGGAGAGAGCTACGAGCAGTACTTC.

The CDR3 sequence: CASSLAPKDFYSTDTQYF. Here the CDR3 DNA reads TGTGCCAGCAGCTTAGCCCCGAAAGACTTTTACAGCACAGATACGCAGTATTTT. V usage is TRBV7-9 and J usage is TRBJ2-3; D remains unclear. Germline V gene sequence: CDR1 SEHNR, CDR2 FQNEAQ (reference sequence). V shed 0 bases and J shed 0 bases, with 16 bases lying between them. CDR3 length equals 18 residues. The whole variable domain, filled in from reference TRBV7-9 and TRBJ2-3, reads DTGVSQNPRHKITKRGQNVTFRCDPISEHNRLYWYRQTLGQGPEFLTYFQNEAQLEKSRLLSDRFSAERPKGSFSTLEIQRTEQGDSAMYLCASSLAPKDFYSTDTQYFGPGTRLTVL.

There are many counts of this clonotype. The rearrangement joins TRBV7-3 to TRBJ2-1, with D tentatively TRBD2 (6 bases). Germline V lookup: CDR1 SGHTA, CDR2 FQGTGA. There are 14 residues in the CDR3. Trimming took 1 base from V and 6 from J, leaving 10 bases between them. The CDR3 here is CASSLMSGVNEQFF. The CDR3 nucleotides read TGTGCCAGCAGCTTAATGTCGGGAGTCAATGAGCAGTTCTTC.

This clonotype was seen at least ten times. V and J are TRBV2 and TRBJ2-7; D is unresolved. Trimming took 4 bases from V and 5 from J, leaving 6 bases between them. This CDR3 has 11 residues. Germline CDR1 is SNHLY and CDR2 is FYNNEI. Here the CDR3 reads CASSVGDEQYF. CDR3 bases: TGTGCCAGCAGTGTGGGTGACGAGCAGTACTTC.

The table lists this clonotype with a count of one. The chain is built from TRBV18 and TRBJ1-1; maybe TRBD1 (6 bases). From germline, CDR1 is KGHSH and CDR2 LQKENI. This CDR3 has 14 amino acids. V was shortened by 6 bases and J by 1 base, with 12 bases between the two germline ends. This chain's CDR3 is CASSWGRGNTEAFF. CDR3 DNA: TGTGCCAGCTCCTGGGGCAGGGGGAACACTGAAGCTTTCTTT.

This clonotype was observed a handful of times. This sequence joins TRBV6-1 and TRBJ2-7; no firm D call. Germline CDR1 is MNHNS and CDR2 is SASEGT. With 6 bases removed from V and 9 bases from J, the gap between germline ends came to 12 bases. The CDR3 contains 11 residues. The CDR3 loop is CASRRDGRQYF. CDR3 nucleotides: TGTGCCAGCAGAAGGGATGGGCGGCAGTACTTC.

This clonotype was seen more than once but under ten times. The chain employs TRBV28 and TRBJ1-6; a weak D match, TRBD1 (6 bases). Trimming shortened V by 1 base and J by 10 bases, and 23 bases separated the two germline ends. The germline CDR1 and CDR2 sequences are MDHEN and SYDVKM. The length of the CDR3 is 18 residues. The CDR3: CASSLYVARGGLGSPLHF. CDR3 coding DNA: TGTGCCAGCAGTTTATATGTGGCTCGCGGGGGGCTAGGGTCACCCCTCCACTTT.

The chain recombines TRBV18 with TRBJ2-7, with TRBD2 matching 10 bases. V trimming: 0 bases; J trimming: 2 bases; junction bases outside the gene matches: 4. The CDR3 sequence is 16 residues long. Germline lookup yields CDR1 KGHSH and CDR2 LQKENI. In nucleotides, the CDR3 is TGTGCCAGCTCACCACCCCTAGCGGGAGCCCCCTACGAGCAGTACTTC. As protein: CASSPPLAGAPYEQYF. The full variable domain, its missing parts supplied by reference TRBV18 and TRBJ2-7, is NAGVMQNPRHLVRRRGQEARLRCSPMKGHSHVYWYRQLPEEGLKFMVYLQKENIIDESGMPKERFSAEFPKEGPSILRIQQVVRGDSAAYFCASSPPLAGAPYEQYFGPGTRLTVT.

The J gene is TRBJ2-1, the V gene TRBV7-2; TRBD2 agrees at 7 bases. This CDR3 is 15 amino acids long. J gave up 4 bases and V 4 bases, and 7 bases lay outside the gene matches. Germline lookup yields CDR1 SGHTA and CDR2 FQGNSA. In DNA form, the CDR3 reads TGTGCCAGCAGCTATCAAACTAGCGCATACAATGAGCAGTTCTTC. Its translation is CASSYQTSAYNEQFF. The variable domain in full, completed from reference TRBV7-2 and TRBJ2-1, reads GAGVSQSPSNKVTEKGKDVELRCDPISGHTALYWYRQSLGQGLEFLIYFQGNSAPDKSGLPSDRFSAERTGGSVSTLTIQRTQQEDSAVYLCASSYQTSAYNEQFFGPGTRLTVL.

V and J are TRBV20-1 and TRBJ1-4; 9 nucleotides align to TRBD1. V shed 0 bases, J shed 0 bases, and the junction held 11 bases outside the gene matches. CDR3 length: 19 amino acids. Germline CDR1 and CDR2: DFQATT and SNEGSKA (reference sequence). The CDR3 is CSARDSGDRAKATNEKLFF. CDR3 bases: TGCAGTGCTAGAGATTCGGGGGACAGGGCAAAAGCAACTAATGAAAAACTGTTTTTT.

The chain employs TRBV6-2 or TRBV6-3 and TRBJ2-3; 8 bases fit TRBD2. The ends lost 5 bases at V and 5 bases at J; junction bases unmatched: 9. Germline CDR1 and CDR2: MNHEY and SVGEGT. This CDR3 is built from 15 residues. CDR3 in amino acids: CASSQQAGVGDTQYF. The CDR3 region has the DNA TGTGCCAGCAGTCAACAAGCGGGAGTCGGAGATACGCAGTATTTT.

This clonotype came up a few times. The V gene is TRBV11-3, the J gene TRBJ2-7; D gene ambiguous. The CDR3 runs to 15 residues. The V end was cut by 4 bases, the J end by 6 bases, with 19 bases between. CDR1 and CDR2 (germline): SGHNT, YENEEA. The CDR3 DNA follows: TGTGCCAGCAGCTCGCGATGGGCCCCCGTGAGCGAGCAGTACTTC. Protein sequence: CASSSRWAPVSEQYF.

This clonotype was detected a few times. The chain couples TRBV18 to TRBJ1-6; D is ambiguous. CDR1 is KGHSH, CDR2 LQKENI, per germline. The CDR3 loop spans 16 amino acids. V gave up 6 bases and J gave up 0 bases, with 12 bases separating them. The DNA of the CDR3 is TGTGCCAGCTCCGGGTCCGCGATCTCCTATAATTCACCCCTCCACTTT. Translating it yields CASSGSAISYNSPLHF.

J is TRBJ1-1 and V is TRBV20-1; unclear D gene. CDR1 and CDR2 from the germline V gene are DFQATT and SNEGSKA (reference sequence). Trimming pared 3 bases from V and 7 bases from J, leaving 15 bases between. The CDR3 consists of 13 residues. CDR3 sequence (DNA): TGCAGTGCTAGTTTTTCTCCGGGCAGTGAAGCTTTCTTT. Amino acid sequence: CSASFSPGSEAFF.